This T cell receptor (beta chain) was retrieved from a study of T-cell reconstitution after alpha-beta-depleted transplantation in children. The V gene's germline CDR1 is MDHEN and CDR2 SYDVKM. The CDR3 consists of 14 residues. Between the trimmed V and J ends, which lost 5 bases and 5 bases, there was a span of 12 bases. The library targeted TCRbeta and was prepared with unique molecular identifiers. Via MiXCR, TCRdb re-called the PCR reads, giving one row per CDR3 protein. The sample includes some 530,000 distinct CDR3 sequences, under 15% of them seen just once. The sequenced sample was PBMCs from the stem cell graft donor, obtained from the stem cell graft. This chain connects TRBV28 to TRBJ1-4; D perhaps matches TRBD1 (5 bases). The TCR sequence derives from a human donor who donated a stem cell graft to a child with combined immunodeficiency. CDR3 residues: CASSLAGQNEKLFF. CDR3 coding DNA: TGTGCCAGCAGTCTCGCGGGGCAGAATGAAAAACTGTTTTTT.